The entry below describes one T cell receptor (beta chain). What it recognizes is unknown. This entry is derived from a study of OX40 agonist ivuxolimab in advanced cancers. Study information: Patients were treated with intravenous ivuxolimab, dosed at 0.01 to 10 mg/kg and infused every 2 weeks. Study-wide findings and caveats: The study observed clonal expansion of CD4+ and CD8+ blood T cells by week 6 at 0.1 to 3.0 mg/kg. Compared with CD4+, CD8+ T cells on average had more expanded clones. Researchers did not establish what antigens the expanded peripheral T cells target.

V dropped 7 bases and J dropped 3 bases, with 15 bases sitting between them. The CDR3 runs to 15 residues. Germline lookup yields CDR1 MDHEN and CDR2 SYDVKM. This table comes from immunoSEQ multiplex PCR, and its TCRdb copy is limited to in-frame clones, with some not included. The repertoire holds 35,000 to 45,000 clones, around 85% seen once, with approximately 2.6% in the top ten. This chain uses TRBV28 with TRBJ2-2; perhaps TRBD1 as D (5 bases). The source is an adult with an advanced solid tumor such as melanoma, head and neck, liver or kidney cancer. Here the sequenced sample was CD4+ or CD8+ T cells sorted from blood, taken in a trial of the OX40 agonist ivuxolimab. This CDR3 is CASTKIGHYTGELFF. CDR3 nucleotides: TGTGCCAGCACCAAAATAGGACATTACACCGGGGAGCTGTTTTTT.